Detailed here is one TCR beta chain. The data are from a study of long-term antiretroviral therapy in people with HIV. The CDR3 spans 14 residues. Per germline, CDR1 LNHDA and CDR2 SQIVND (reference sequence). V gave up 1 base and J gave up 6 bases, with 13 bases separating them. Samples were assayed with immunoSEQ v3.0 at survey level. Each sample had sequencing targeting about 35,000-50,000 T-cell genomes. TCRdb's table, derived via immunoSEQ multiplex PCR, lists solely in-frame clones and lacks some. The sample has some 21,000 clones, roughly 76% seen once. This chain links TRBV19 with TRBJ2-7; possibly TRBD1 for D (5 bases). The sequences come from unsorted PBMCs, collected about 21 months before starting antiretroviral therapy. The source is a woman between 40 and 55 years old with HIV. CDR3 amino acids: CASSIGAGSREQYF. The CDR3 DNA is TGTGCCAGTAGTATAGGCGCAGGGTCTCGCGAGCAGTACTTC. Using reference TRBV19 and TRBJ2-7 for the parts outside the CDR3, the full variable domain is DGGITQSPKYLFRKEGQNVTLSCEQNLNHDAMYWYRQDPGQGLRLIYYSQIVNDFQKGDIAEGYSVSREKKESFPLTVTSAQKNPTAFYLCASSIGAGSREQYFGPGTRLTVT.